The T cell receptor beta chain described here comes from a study of beta chain features in type 1 diabetes. Of the isolated RNA, all was reverse transcribed, and so the sequenced material was expressed TCRB transcripts. Only in-frame clones appear in the TCRdb table, and some are missing; sequencing was by immunoSEQ multiplex PCR. The sample yields hundreds of thousands of clones, roughly 15% seen once. The sequencing sample was made of naive CD4+ T cells from blood. This sequence originates from a man younger than 35 in good health.

The CDR3 region has the DNA TGCGCCAGCAGTCGTAGACTAGTGGGGGGTGCAGCTGGGGCCAACGTCCTGACTTTC. This codes for CASSRRLVGGAAGANVLTF. The chain links TRBV23-1 to TRBJ2-6; TRBD2 is a possible D gene (6 bases). TRBV23-1 is marked as an open reading frame, function uncertain. V lost 4 bases to trimming and J lost 2 bases, with 21 bases between them. The CDR3 spans 19 residues.